Below, one TCR beta chain is given with its context. Its antigen is undetermined. Germline V gives CDR1 MNHEY, CDR2 SVGEGT. Trimming stripped 8 bases from V and 0 bases from J, with 12 bases between. The CDR3 loop spans 14 amino acids. The sample belongs to a study of T-cell reconstitution after alpha-beta-depleted transplantation in children. General study findings and limits: Once a year had passed after transplant, T-cell counts and diversity came mostly from newly produced T cells. The origin of alpha-beta T cells about two months after transplant was reportedly several hundred expanded graft clones. Surviving recipient T cells and thymic progenitors accounted for the high day-60 TCRbeta diversity observed in some patients.

A TCRbeta library incorporating unique molecular identifiers was prepared. TCRdb analysed the PCR reads with MiXCR anew, one entry per CDR3 protein. The table has 610,000 or so distinct CDR3 sequences, over 20% seen once; the top ten hold under 45%. The receptor's source is a boy in the first two years of life with Wiskott-Aldrich syndrome, due to receive a stem cell transplant. This chain links TRBV6-2 or TRBV6-3 with TRBJ2-3, with D hard to call. This specimen was PBMCs, taken before TCRalphabeta/CD19-depleted stem cell transplant. CDR3 loop: CASVEAGSTDTQYF. CDR3 sequence (DNA): TGTGCCAGCGTCGAGGCTGGTAGCACAGATACGCAGTATTTT.